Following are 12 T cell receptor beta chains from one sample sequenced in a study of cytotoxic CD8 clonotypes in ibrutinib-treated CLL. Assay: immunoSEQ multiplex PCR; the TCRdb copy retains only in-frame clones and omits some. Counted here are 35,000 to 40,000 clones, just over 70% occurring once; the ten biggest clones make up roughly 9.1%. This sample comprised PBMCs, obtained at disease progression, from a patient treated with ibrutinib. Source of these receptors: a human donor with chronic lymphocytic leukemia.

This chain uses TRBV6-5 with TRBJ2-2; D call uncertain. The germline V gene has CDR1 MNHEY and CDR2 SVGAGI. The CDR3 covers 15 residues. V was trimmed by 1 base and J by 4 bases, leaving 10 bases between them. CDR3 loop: CASSYFGPSTGELFF. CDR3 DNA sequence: TGTGCCAGCAGTTACTTCGGCCCATCCACCGGGGAGCTGTTTTTT.

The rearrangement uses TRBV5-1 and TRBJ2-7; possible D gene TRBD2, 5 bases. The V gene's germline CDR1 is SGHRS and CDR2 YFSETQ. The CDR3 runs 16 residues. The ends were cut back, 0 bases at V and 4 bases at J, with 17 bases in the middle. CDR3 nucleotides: TGCGCCAGCAGCTTGGATCCGTTGCTAGCAGTATACGAGCAGTACTTC. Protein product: CASSLDPLLAVYEQYF.

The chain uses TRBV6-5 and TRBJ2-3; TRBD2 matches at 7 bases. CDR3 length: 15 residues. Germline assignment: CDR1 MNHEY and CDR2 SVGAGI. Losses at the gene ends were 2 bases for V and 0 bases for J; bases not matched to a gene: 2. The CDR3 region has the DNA TGTGCCAGCAGTTACGGAGCGGGGAGCACAGATACGCAGTATTTT. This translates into CASSYGAGSTDTQYF.

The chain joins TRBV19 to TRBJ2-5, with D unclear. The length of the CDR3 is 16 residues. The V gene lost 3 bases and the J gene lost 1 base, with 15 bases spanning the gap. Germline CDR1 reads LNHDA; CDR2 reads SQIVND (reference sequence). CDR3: CASSMPAGVPQETQYF. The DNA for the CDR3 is TGTGCCAGTAGTATGCCCGCCGGTGTCCCCCAAGAGACCCAGTACTTC. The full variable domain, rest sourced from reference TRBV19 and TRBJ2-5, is DGGITQSPKYLFRKEGQNVTLSCEQNLNHDAMYWYRQDPGQGLRLIYYSQIVNDFQKGDIAEGYSVSREKKESFPLTVTSAQKNPTAFYLCASSMPAGVPQETQYFGPGTRLLVL.

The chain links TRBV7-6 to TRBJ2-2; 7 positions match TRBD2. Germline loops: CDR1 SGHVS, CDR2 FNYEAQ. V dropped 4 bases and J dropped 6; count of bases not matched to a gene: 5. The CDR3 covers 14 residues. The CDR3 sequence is CASSWEGRAGELFF. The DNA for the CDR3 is TGTGCCAGCAGCTGGGAGGGGAGAGCCGGGGAGCTGTTTTTT.

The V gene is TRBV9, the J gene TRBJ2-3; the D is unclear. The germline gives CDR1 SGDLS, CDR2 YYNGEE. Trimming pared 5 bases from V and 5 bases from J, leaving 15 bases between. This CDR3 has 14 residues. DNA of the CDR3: TGTGCCAGCAGTGGCCCCTCCCGCGGAGATACGCAGTATTTT. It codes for CASSGPSRGDTQYF. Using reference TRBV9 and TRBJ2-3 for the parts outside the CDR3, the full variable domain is DSGVTQTPKHLITATGQRVTLRCSPRSGDLSVYWYQQSLDQGLQFLIQYYNGEERAKGNILERFSAQQFPDLHSELNLSSLELGDSALYFCASSGPSRGDTQYFGPGTRLTVL.

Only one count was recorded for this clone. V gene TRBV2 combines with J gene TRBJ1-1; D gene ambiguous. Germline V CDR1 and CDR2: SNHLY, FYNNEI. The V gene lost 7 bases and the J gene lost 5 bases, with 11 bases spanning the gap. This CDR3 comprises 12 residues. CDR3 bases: TGTGCCAGCACCGCCGACGGAACTGAAGCTTTCTTT. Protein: CASTADGTEAFF.

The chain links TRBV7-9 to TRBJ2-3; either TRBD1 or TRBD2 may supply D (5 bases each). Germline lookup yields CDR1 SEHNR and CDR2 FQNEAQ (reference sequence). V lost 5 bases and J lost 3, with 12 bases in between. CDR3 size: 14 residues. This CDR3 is CASSRNGGTDTQYF. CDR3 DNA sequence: TGTGCCAGCAGCCGAAATGGGGGAACAGATACGCAGTATTTT.

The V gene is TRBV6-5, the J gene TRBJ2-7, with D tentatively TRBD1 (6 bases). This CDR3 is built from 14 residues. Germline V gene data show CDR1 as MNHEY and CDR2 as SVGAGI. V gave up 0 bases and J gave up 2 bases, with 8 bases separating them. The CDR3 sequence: CASSYSTGTYEQYF. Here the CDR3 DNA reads TGTGCCAGCAGTTACTCGACAGGAACCTACGAGCAGTACTTC.

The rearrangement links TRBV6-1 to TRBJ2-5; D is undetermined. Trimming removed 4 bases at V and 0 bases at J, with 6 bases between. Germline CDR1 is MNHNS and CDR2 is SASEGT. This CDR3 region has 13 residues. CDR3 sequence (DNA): TGTGCCAGCAGTGGGACGTACCAAGAGACCCAGTACTTC. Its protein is CASSGTYQETQYF.

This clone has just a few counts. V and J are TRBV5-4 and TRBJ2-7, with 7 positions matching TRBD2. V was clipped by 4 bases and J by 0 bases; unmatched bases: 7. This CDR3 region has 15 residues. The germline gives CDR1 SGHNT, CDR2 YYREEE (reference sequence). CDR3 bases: TGTGCCAGCAGCCTCACTAGCGTAAACTCCTACGAGCAGTACTTC. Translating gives CASSLTSVNSYEQYF. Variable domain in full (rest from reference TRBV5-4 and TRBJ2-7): ETGVTQSPTHLIKTRGQQVTLRCSSQSGHNTVSWYQQALGQGPQFIFQYYREEENGRGNFPPRFSGLQFPNYSSELNVNALELDDSALYLCASSLTSVNSYEQYFGPGTRLTVT.

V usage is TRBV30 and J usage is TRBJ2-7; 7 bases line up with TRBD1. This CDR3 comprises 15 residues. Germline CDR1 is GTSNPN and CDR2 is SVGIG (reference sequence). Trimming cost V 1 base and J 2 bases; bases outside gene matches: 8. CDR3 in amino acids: CAWSAPPTGTYEQYF. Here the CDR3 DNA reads TGTGCCTGGAGTGCACCTCCGACAGGGACCTACGAGCAGTACTTC. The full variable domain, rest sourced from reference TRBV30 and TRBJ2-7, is SQTIHQWPATLVQPVGSPLSLECTVEGTSNPNLYWYRQAAGRGLQLLFYSVGIGQISSEVPQNLSASRPQDRQFILSSKKLLLSDSGFYLCAWSAPPTGTYEQYFGPGTRLTVT.